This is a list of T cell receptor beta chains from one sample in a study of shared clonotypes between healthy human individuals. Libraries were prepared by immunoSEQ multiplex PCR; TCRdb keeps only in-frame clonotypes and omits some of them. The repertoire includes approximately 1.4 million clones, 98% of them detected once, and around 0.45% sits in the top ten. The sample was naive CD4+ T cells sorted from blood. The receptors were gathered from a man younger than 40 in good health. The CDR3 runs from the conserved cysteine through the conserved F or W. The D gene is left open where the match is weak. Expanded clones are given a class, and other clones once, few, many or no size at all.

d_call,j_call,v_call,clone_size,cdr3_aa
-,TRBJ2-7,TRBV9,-,CASSVEGSVYEQYF
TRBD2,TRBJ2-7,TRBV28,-,CASRPRKRTSATYEQYF
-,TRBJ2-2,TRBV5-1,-,CASSLERGSWFTGELFF
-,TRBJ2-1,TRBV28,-,CATLDGLSYNEQFF
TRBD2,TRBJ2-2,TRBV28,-,CASSPGGPESGELFF
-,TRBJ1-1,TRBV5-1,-,CASSLVGARGTEAFF
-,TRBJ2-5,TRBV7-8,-,CASSPGLFETQYF
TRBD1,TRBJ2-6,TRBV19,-,CASSRSRDRGPGANVLTF
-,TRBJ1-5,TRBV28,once,CASSSNTFGTPQPQHF
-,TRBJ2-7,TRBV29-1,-,CSVAHRVGAYEQYF
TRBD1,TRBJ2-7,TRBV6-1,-,CASSEAWGGTGSHEQYF
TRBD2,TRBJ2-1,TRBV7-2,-,CASSPIAGLSYNEQFF
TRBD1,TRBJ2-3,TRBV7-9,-,CASSTGLHTDTQYF
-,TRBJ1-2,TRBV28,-,CASTQPGGVYGYTF
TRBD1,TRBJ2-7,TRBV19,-,CASSIGDRKGYEQYF
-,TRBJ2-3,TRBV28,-,CAYAGEGTDTQYF
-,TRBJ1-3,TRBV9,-,CASSVELGGNTIYF
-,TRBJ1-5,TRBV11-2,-,CASSFSRVEPQHF
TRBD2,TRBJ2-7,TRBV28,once,CASTPSGPGGSYEQYF
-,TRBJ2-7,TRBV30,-,CAWSAPAAYSYEQYF
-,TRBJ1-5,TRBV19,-,CASSRDGTHNQPQHF
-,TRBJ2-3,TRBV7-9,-,CASSPWGDVGTDTQYF
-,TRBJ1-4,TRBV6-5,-,CASSYRWQGGEKLFF
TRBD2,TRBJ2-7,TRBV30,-,CAWSVLPQSGSVWTYEQYF